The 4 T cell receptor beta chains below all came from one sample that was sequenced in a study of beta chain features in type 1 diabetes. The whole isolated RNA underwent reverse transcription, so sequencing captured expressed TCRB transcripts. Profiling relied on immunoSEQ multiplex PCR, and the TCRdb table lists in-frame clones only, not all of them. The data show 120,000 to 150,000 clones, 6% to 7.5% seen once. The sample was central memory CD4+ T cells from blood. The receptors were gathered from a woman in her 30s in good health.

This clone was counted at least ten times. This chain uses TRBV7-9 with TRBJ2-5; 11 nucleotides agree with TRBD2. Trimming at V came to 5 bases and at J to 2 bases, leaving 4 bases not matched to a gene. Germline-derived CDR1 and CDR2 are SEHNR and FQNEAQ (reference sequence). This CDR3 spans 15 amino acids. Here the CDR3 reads CASSPGTSGQETQYF. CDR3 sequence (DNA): TGTGCCAGCAGCCCGGGGACTAGCGGACAAGAGACCCAGTACTTC.

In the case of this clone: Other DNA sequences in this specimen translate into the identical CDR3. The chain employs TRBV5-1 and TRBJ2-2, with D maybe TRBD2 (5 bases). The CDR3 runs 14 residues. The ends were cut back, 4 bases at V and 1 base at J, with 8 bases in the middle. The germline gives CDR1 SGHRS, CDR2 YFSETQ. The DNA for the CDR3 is TGCGCCAGCAGCCGCGGGCAGAACACCGGGGAGCTGTTTTTT. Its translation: CASSRGQNTGELFF.

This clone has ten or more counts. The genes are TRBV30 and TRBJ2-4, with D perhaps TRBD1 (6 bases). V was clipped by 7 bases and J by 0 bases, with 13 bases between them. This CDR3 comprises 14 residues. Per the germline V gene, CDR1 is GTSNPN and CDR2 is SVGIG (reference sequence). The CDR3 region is CAFTGNRAKNIQYF. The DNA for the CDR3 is TGTGCCTTCACAGGGAATAGAGCCAAAAACATTCAGTACTTC.

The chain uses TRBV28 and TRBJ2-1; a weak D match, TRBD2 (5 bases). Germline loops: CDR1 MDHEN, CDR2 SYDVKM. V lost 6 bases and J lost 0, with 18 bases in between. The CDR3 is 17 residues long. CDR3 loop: CASSPLIGDFSYNEQFF. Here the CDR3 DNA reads TGTGCCAGCAGCCCTTTAATCGGGGATTTCTCCTACAATGAGCAGTTCTTC.